The 10 T cell receptor beta chains in this list originate from one sample, sequenced in a study of blood T cell repertoires in COVID-19. Clones were read by immunoSEQ multiplex PCR, and TCRdb kept only the in-frame ones, dropping some. The sample yields roughly 320,000 clones, roughly 85% seen once. Input material: peripheral blood. The receptors shown here come from a human donor in a cohort sampled during active COVID-19.

The chain uses TRBV19 and TRBJ2-1; D gene unclear. The CDR3 covers 14 residues. The V gene's germline CDR1 is LNHDA and CDR2 SQIVND (reference sequence). V was trimmed by 0 bases and J by 4 bases, leaving 7 bases between them. The CDR3 DNA follows: TGTGCCAGTAGTATAGATGGGCAGTACAATGAGCAGTTCTTC. Translation gives CASSIDGQYNEQFF.

This clone has only one observation. CDR3 region: CASSARDTSYTF. The CDR3 DNA follows: TGTGCCAGCAGTGCTCGGGACACTTCATACACCTTC. The chain uses TRBV25-1 and TRBJ1-2, with D perhaps TRBD1 (6 bases). Germline assignment: CDR1 MGHDK and CDR2 SYGVNS. CDR3 length: 12 amino acids. V lost 4 bases and J 11 bases, leaving 14 bases between the germline ends.

The chain is built from TRBV7-9 and TRBJ1-1; 7 bases agree with TRBD1. Germline V gene lookup returns CDR1 SEHNR and CDR2 FQNEAQ (reference sequence). With V trimmed by 4 bases and J by 8 bases, 19 bases remained unmatched. The CDR3 loop spans 17 amino acids. The DNA for the CDR3 is TGTGCCAGCAGCTCTAGAACGACAGGGAAGGGGGACTGGGAAGCTTTCTTT. Translating it yields CASSSRTTGKGDWEAFF. Filled out from reference TRBV7-9 and TRBJ1-1, the complete variable domain reads DTGVSQNPRHKITKRGQNVTFRCDPISEHNRLYWYRQTLGQGPEFLTYFQNEAQLEKSRLLSDRFSAERPKGSFSTLEIQRTEQGDSAMYLCASSSRTTGKGDWEAFFGQGTRLTVV.

This chain joins TRBV5-1 and TRBJ2-4; D perhaps matches TRBD2 (6 bases). Trimming took 5 bases from V and 0 from J, leaving 9 bases between them. Germline V gene data show CDR1 as SGHRS and CDR2 as YFSETQ. The length of the CDR3 is 14 residues. CDR3 nucleotides: TGCGCCAGCAGGGGGGGACTAGCCAAAAACATTCAGTACTTC. It encodes CASRGGLAKNIQYF.

This clone was observed many times. The V gene is TRBV29-1, the J gene TRBJ2-3; no reliable D call. There are 14 residues in the CDR3. Per germline, CDR1 SQVTM and CDR2 ANQGSEA. V shed 8 bases and J shed 3 bases, with 18 bases lying between them. Written as DNA, the CDR3 is TGCAGCTGGGTGAGGCAGCCAAATACAGATACGCAGTATTTT. Amino acid sequence: CSWVRQPNTDTQYF.

The rearrangement links TRBV12-5 to TRBJ2-1, with 10 positions matching TRBD2. J lost 6 bases, V lost 6 bases, and 11 bases had no gene match. This CDR3 region has 16 residues. The germline V gene encodes CDR1 LGHNT and CDR2 FRNRAP. This CDR3 reads CASGPPLAGAINEQFF. The DNA of the CDR3 is TGTGCTAGTGGACCTCCCCTAGCGGGGGCGATCAATGAGCAGTTCTTC.

The chain is built from TRBV7-6 and TRBJ1-2; 10 nucleotides match TRBD1. CDR1 and CDR2 from the germline V gene are SGHVS and FNYEAQ. The CDR3 is 16 residues long. V shed 1 base, J shed 6 bases, and the junction held 8 bases outside the gene matches. This CDR3 reads CASSLGQGAKRHGYTF. The CDR3 DNA is TGTGCCAGCAGCTTAGGACAGGGGGCGAAAAGGCATGGCTACACCTTC.

The rearrangement uses TRBV9 and TRBJ1-1; D is unresolved. Trimming removed 2 bases at V and 4 bases at J, with 15 bases between. The CDR3 sequence is 15 residues long. Germline V gene lookup returns CDR1 SGDLS and CDR2 YYNGEE. In DNA form, the CDR3 reads TGTGCCAGCAGCGTTGACACTGGCGTCAGCACTGAAGCTTTCTTT. Translated, it gives CASSVDTGVSTEAFF.

The chain couples TRBV6-5 to TRBJ1-3; weak D call: TRBD1 (6 bases). Deletions cut 6 bases from V and 5 bases from J, with 14 bases between. Germline V gene data show CDR1 as MNHEY and CDR2 as SVGAGI. There are 14 residues in the CDR3. The CDR3 coding sequence is TGTGCCAGCAGCCCGACAGGTCGTCGAAACACCATATATTTT. The encoded protein is CASSPTGRRNTIYF.

J is TRBJ1-2 and V is TRBV27; maybe TRBD1 (5 bases). Trimming removed 6 bases at V and 7 bases at J, with 15 bases between. The germline V gene has CDR1 MNHEY and CDR2 SMNVEV (reference sequence). The CDR3 length is 13 residues. CDR3 DNA: TGTGCCAGCAGGCTTCAAGGGGAAGTTGGCTACACCTTC. Its translation: CASRLQGEVGYTF.